This T cell receptor beta chain was recovered during a study of cytomegalovirus exposure and HLA in healthy donors. As for the study in general: The approximately 720 first-cohort repertoires and the 95 to 150 validation repertoires shared the same platform, a later analysis reported.

Germline loops: CDR1 MDHEN, CDR2 SYDVKM. Trimming removed 3 bases at V and 7 bases at J, with 9 bases between. This CDR3 contains 12 residues. Some clones are missing from TCRdb's copy, which holds only in-frame ones; the method was immunoSEQ multiplex PCR. The sample contains roughly 300,000 clones, about 90% of which appear only once. This clone was found a few times. The chain is built from TRBV28 and TRBJ1-2; D not resolved. Specimen: PBMCs. The origin of this receptor is a woman aged 25 to 39 in good health and CMV-seropositive. CDR3 amino acids: CASSLEHLGYTF. DNA for the CDR3: TGTGCCAGCAGTTTGGAACATCTTGGCTACACCTTC.